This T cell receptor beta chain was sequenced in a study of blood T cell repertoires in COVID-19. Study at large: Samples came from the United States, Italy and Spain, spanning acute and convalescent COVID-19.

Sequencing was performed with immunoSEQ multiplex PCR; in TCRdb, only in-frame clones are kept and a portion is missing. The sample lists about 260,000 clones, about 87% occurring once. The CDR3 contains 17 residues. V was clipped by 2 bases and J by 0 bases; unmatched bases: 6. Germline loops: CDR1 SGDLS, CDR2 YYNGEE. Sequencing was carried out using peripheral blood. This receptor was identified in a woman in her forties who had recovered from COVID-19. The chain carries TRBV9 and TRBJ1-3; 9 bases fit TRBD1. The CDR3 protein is CASSVRTGVNSGNTIYF. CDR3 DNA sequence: TGTGCCAGCAGCGTTAGGACAGGGGTGAACTCTGGAAACACCATATATTTT.